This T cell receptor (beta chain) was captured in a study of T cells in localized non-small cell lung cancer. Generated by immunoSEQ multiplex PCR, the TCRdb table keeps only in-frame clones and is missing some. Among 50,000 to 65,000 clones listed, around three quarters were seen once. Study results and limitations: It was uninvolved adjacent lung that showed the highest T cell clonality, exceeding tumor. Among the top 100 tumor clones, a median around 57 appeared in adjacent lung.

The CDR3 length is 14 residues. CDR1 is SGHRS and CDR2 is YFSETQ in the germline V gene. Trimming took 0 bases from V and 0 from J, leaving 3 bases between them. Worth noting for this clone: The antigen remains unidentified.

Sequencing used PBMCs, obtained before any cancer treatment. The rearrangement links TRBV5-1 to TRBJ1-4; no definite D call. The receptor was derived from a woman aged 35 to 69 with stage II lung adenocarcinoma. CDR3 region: CASSLASTNEKLFF. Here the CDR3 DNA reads TGCGCCAGCAGCTTGGCATCAACTAATGAAAAACTGTTTTTT.